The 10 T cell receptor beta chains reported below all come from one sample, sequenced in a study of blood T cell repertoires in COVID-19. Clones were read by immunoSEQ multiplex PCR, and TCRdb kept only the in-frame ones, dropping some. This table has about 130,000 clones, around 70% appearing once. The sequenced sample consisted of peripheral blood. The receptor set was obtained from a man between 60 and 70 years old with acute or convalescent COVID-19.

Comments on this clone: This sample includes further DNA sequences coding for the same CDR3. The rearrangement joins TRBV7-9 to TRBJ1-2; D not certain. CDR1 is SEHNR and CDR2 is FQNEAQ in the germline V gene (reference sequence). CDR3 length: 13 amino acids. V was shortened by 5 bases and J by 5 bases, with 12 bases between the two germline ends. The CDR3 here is CASSPGRVYGYTF. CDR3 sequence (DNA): TGTGCCAGCAGCCCTGGGCGGGTTTATGGCTACACCTTC. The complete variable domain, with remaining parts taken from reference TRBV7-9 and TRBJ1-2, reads DTGVSQNPRHKITKRGQNVTFRCDPISEHNRLYWYRQTLGQGPEFLTYFQNEAQLEKSRLLSDRFSAERPKGSFSTLEIQRTEQGDSAMYLCASSPGRVYGYTFGSGTRLTVV.

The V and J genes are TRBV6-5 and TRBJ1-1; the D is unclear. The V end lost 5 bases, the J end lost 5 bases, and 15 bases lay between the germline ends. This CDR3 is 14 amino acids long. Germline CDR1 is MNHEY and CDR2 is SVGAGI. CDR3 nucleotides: TGTGCCAGCAGTCTAAAAGTAGGAGGGACTGAAGCTTTCTTT. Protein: CASSLKVGGTEAFF.

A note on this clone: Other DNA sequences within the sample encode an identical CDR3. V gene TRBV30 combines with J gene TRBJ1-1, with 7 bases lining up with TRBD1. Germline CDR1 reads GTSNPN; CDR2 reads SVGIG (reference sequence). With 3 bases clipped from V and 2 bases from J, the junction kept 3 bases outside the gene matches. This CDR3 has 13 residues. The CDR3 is CAWSRTGNTEAFF. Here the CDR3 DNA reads TGTGCCTGGAGCCGGACAGGCAACACTGAAGCTTTCTTT.

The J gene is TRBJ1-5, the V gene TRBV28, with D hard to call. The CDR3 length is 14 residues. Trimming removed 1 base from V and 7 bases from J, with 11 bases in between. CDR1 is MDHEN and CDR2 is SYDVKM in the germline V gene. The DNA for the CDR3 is TGTGCCAGCAGTTTATCAGCACGGGTCCAGCCCCAGCATTTT. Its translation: CASSLSARVQPQHF. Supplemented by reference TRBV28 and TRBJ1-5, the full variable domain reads DVKVTQSSRYLVKRTGEKVFLECVQDMDHENMFWYRQDPGLGLRLIYFSYDVKMKEKGDIPEGYSVSREKKERFSLILESASTNQTSMYLCASSLSARVQPQHFGDGTRLSIL.

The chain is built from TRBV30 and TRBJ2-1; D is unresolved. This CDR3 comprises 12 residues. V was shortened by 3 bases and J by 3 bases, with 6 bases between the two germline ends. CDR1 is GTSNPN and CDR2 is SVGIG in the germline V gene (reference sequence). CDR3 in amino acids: CAWSALYNEQFF. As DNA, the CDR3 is TGTGCCTGGAGCGCGCTCTACAATGAGCAGTTCTTC.

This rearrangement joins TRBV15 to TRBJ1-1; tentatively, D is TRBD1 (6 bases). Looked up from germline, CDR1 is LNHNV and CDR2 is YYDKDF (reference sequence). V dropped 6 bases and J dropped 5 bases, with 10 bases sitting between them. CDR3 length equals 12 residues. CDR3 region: CATRGGGTEAFF. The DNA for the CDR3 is TGTGCCACCAGAGGGGGGGGAACTGAAGCTTTCTTT.

The CDR3 sequence is CATGESSQPQHF. The CDR3 DNA is TGTGCCACAGGCGAGTCCTCTCAGCCCCAGCATTTT. This chain joins TRBV10-3 and TRBJ1-5; D gene unclear. Per the germline V gene, CDR1 is ENHRY and CDR2 is SYGVKD. There are 12 residues in the CDR3. Deletions cut 10 bases from V and 6 bases from J, with 13 bases between.

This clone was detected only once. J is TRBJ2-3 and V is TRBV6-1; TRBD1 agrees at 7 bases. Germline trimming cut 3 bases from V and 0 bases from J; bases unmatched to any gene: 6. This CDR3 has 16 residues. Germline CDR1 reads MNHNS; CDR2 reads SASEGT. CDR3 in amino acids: CASSERGGGSTDTQYF. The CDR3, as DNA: TGTGCCAGCAGTGAGAGAGGGGGCGGGAGCACAGATACGCAGTATTTT.

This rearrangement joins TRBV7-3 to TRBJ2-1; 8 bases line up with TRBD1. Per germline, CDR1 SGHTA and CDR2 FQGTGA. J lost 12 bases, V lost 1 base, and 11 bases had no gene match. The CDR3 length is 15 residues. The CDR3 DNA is TGTGCCAGCAGCTTAAGCTTGGGACAGGAGTCGAGGCAGTTCTTC. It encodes CASSLSLGQESRQFF.

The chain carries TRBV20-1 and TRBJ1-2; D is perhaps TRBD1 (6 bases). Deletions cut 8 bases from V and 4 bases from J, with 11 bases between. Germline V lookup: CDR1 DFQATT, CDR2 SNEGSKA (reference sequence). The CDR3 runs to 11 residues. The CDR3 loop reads CSSTGPYGYTF. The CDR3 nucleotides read TGCAGTTCTACAGGGCCCTATGGCTACACCTTC.